Each of the 26 T cell receptor beta chains below was sequenced from the same sample in a study of shared clonotypes between healthy human individuals. The table came from immunoSEQ multiplex PCR; TCRdb's copy has only in-frame clones and leaves some out. The top ten hold approximately 0.4% of the sample, which has millions of clones, 85% to 95% seen once. The sequenced sample was naive CD4+ T cells from PBMCs. Sample subset: CD45RA+ positively selected. The receptors here all came from a young man in good health. Some clones in this sample may be carry-over from other donors' samples.

The chain uses TRBV7-2 and TRBJ2-5; D unresolved. The V gene lost 1 base and the J gene lost 5 bases, with 11 bases spanning the gap. Germline V lookup: CDR1 SGHTA, CDR2 FQGNSA. This CDR3 is 14 amino acids long. The DNA for the CDR3 is TGTGCCAGCAGCTTAGACCCCTCTGCGGAGACCCAGTACTTC. It yields the protein CASSLDPSAETQYF.

This clone occurred once. CDR3: CASSLSVFTSGTNTGELFF. DNA of the CDR3: TGTGCCAGCAGCTTGTCGGTATTCACTAGCGGGACGAACACCGGGGAGCTGTTTTTT. V and J are TRBV5-4 and TRBJ2-2; 10 nucleotides align to TRBD2. CDR1 and CDR2 (germline): SGHNT, YYREEE (reference sequence). The V and J ends lost 1 base and 0 bases, in that order; junction bases with no gene match: 9. The CDR3 runs to 19 residues.

The rearrangement uses TRBV7-3 and TRBJ2-1; D is perhaps TRBD1 or TRBD2 (6 bases each). The germline gives CDR1 SGHTA, CDR2 FQGTGA. This CDR3 region has 15 residues. V was clipped by 0 bases and J by 6 bases, with 12 bases between them. CDR3 sequence reads: CASSLTRRGINEQFF. Written as DNA, the CDR3 is TGTGCCAGCAGCTTAACGAGGAGGGGGATCAATGAGCAGTTCTTC.

V gene TRBV4-2 combines with J gene TRBJ1-1, with D unclear. Germline V gene sequence: CDR1 LGHNA, CDR2 YNFKEQ. The CDR3 is 15 amino acids. V gave up 2 bases and J gave up 0 bases, with 10 bases separating them. CDR3 bases: TGTGCCAGCAGCCAATTCCACCGGATGAACACTGAAGCTTTCTTT. Translated, it gives CASSQFHRMNTEAFF.

The chain has TRBV9 and TRBJ2-1; perhaps TRBD2 as D (5 bases). The CDR3 extends over 13 amino acids. Germline V gene data show CDR1 as SGDLS and CDR2 as YYNGEE. Trimming removed 7 bases at V and 5 bases at J, with 13 bases between. As DNA, the CDR3 is TGTGCCAGCCAGAGGGCCTTGGACAATGAGCAGTTCTTC. This encodes CASQRALDNEQFF.

The chain couples TRBV5-1 to TRBJ1-1; D might be TRBD1 (5 bases). Germline V lookup: CDR1 SGHRS, CDR2 YFSETQ. The CDR3 has 15 amino acids. V was pared by 4 bases and J by 0 bases, with 13 bases between. The CDR3 spells CASSQRGALNTEAFF. The CDR3 DNA is TGCGCCAGCAGCCAGCGGGGCGCCCTGAACACTGAAGCTTTCTTT.

This clone was observed a few times. The rearrangement uses TRBV6-5 and TRBJ1-1; D may be TRBD1 (5 bases). The germline V gene encodes CDR1 MNHEY and CDR2 SVGAGI. The CDR3 sequence is 11 residues long. The V end lost 10 bases, the J end lost 1 base, and 7 bases lay between the germline ends. CDR3 sequence: CATQGNTEAFF. Here the CDR3 DNA reads TGTGCCACCCAGGGGAACACTGAAGCTTTCTTT.

J is TRBJ2-1 and V is TRBV6-6, with 10 bases identical to TRBD2. The germline V gene has CDR1 MNHNY and CDR2 SVGAGI (reference sequence). V lost 3 bases, J lost 6 bases, and 5 bases stayed unmatched. The CDR3 totals 15 residues. The CDR3 is CASSYIAGGFNEQFF. CDR3 coding DNA: TGTGCCAGCAGTTATATAGCGGGAGGTTTCAATGAGCAGTTCTTC.

The chain links TRBV28 to TRBJ1-2; D is perhaps TRBD1 (5 bases). This CDR3 spans 14 amino acids. CDR1 and CDR2 (germline): MDHEN, SYDVKM. Trimming cost V 11 bases and J 5 bases, with 21 bases left between them. For the CDR3, the DNA is TGTGCCGCCACAGCCCGGACAATCCTTTATGGCTACACCTTC. This codes for CAATARTILYGYTF.

The genes are TRBV5-1 and TRBJ2-1, with 7 bases fitting TRBD1. Trimming removed 0 bases from V and 0 bases from J; junction bases left unmatched: 6. Germline CDR1 is SGHRS and CDR2 is YFSETQ. CDR3 length: 17 residues. In DNA, the CDR3 is TGCGCCAGCAGCTTGGAGATAAACAGGGGCTCCTACAATGAGCAGTTCTTC. Its protein product is CASSLEINRGSYNEQFF.

For this clone: Other DNA sequences in the sample encode the same CDR3. The genes are TRBV30 and TRBJ2-5; no clear D. CDR1 is GTSNPN, CDR2 SVGIG, per germline (reference sequence). The CDR3 has 14 residues. Trimming stripped 0 bases from V and 2 bases from J, with 10 bases between. Written as DNA, the CDR3 is TGTGCCTGGAGTGTAGGTCAGCCACAAGAGACCCAGTACTTC. It yields the protein CAWSVGQPQETQYF.

V and J are TRBV6-1 and TRBJ1-2; D is possibly TRBD1 (5 bases). From germline, CDR1 is MNHNS and CDR2 SASEGT. The CDR3 sequence is 13 residues long. V lost 3 bases to trimming and J lost 3 bases, with 8 bases between them. CDR3 coding DNA: TGTGCCAGCAGTGACAGGGACCACTATGGCTACACCTTC. This gives the protein CASSDRDHYGYTF.

The gene calls are TRBV7-2 and TRBJ2-7, with 8 bases matching TRBD2. The ends lost 3 bases at V and 4 bases at J; junction bases unmatched: 2. This CDR3 region has 13 residues. Germline V lookup: CDR1 SGHTA, CDR2 FQGNSA. The CDR3 DNA follows: TGTGCCAGCAGCTTCCGGGAGGGGTACGAGCAGTACTTC. Protein sequence: CASSFREGYEQYF.

V gene TRBV1 combines with J gene TRBJ2-1; the listed D gene, TRBD2, was not tested against the DNA. TRBV1 is a pseudogene locus. The CDR3 runs to 16 residues. CDR3 nucleotides: TGCACCAGCAGCCAAGGGGTCAACGGCGGAGATGATGAGCAGTTCTTC. It specifies CTSSQGVNGGDDEQFF.

This chain connects TRBV15 to TRBJ2-5, with 7 bases identical to TRBD1. This CDR3 is built from 15 residues. V shed 1 base, J shed 0 bases, and the junction held 2 bases outside the gene matches. Germline V CDR1 and CDR2: LNHNV, YYDKDF (reference sequence). The CDR3 sequence: CATSRGTGHQETQYF. CDR3 bases: TGTGCCACCAGCAGAGGGACAGGCCACCAAGAGACCCAGTACTTC.

With regard to this clone: The same CDR3 is also encoded by other DNA sequences in this sample. The V call is TRBV6-5, the J call TRBJ2-7, with TRBD2 as a possible D gene (6 bases). The CDR3 is made up of 13 amino acids. Germline V gives CDR1 MNHEY, CDR2 SVGAGI. Trimming shortened V by 6 bases and J by 0 bases, and 9 bases separated the two germline ends. The CDR3 sequence is CASREGPSYEQYF. The CDR3, as DNA: TGTGCCAGCAGGGAGGGCCCCTCCTACGAGCAGTACTTC.

V and J are TRBV4-1 and TRBJ2-2; no clear D. Germline V gene sequence: CDR1 MGHRA, CDR2 YSYEKL. The CDR3 has 13 amino acids. The V end was cut by 1 base, the J end by 5 bases, with 5 bases between. The DNA of the CDR3 is TGCGCCAGCAGCCAAGTGGTGACCGGGGAGCTGTTTTTT. Residues: CASSQVVTGELFF.

The chain is built from TRBV19 and TRBJ2-2; TRBD1 agrees at 7 bases. CDR3 size: 15 residues. With 7 bases clipped from V and 9 bases from J, the junction kept 14 bases outside the gene matches. Germline CDR1 reads LNHDA; CDR2 reads SQIVND (reference sequence). The CDR3 DNA reads TGTGCCAGTATAGGGGGCCAGGGGGACCTCCGGGAGCTGTTTTTT. Protein: CASIGGQGDLRELFF.

A single count supports this clone. The J gene is TRBJ1-1, the V gene TRBV28; D is unresolved. The CDR3 runs to 14 residues. Germline assignment: CDR1 MDHEN and CDR2 SYDVKM. V lost 8 bases to trimming and J lost 4 bases, with 17 bases between them. The CDR3 coding sequence is TGTGCCAGCCACTGGGGAGCGGGGAGCACTGAAGCTTTCTTT. Amino acid sequence: CASHWGAGSTEAFF. The variable domain in full, with the rest retrieved from reference TRBV28 and TRBJ1-1, is DVKVTQSSRYLVKRTGEKVFLECVQDMDHENMFWYRQDPGLGLRLIYFSYDVKMKEKGDIPEGYSVSREKKERFSLILESASTNQTSMYLCASHWGAGSTEAFFGQGTRLTVV.

This rearrangement joins TRBV7-3 to TRBJ2-2; 10 bases align to TRBD2. From germline, CDR1 is SGHTA and CDR2 FQGTGA. V trimming: 2 bases; J trimming: 3 bases; junction bases outside the gene matches: 3. CDR3 length equals 16 residues. CDR3 region: CASSLSSGSYTGELFF. The DNA of the CDR3 is TGTGCCAGCAGCTTATCTAGCGGGAGTTACACCGGGGAGCTGTTTTTT.

On this clone itself: The sample carries other DNA sequences with the same CDR3. The chain's CDR3 is CASSLGHPYEQYF. DNA for the CDR3: TGTGCCAGCAGCCTGGGACACCCCTACGAGCAGTACTTC. V and J are TRBV28 and TRBJ2-7; tentative D call: TRBD1 (6 bases). Looked up from germline, CDR1 is MDHEN and CDR2 is SYDVKM. The CDR3 is 13 amino acids. Trimming left V 6 bases short and J 2 bases short, with 11 bases between.

This clone was found once. The chain is built from TRBV4-3 and TRBJ2-5; 8 bases fit TRBD2. The CDR3 runs 14 residues. Germline CDR1 and CDR2: LGHNA and YSLEER. Unmatched junction bases numbered 6, after V lost 4 bases and J lost 5 bases. In DNA form, the CDR3 reads TGCGCCAGCAGCCCAGGACTAGCTTCGGAGACCCAGTACTTC. It translates to CASSPGLASETQYF.

This chain uses TRBV5-1 with TRBJ2-7; D uncertain. Germline V lookup: CDR1 SGHRS, CDR2 YFSETQ. The germline V and J ends were trimmed by 5 bases and 1 base, with 10 bases remaining between them. CDR3 length: 13 amino acids. This CDR3 is CASRKGISYEQYF. The CDR3 DNA is TGCGCCAGCAGGAAAGGGATATCCTACGAGCAGTACTTC.

The V call is TRBV29-1, the J call TRBJ2-6; D is tentatively TRBD1 or TRBD2 (5 bases each). Germline CDR1 is SQVTM and CDR2 is ANQGSEA. V lost 2 bases to trimming and J lost 0 bases, with 17 bases between them. This CDR3 comprises 18 residues. CDR3 bases: TGCAGCGTTGAAAGGTTAACAGGACTCCTCTCTGGGGCCAACGTCCTGACTTTC. It is translated as CSVERLTGLLSGANVLTF.

This clone has more than one count but fewer than ten. V usage is TRBV4-3 and J usage is TRBJ2-2; no clear D. CDR1 is LGHNA and CDR2 is YSLEER in the germline V gene. Deletions cut 1 base from V and 4 bases from J, with 7 bases between. The CDR3 contains 14 residues. The DNA for the CDR3 is TGCGCCAGCAGCCAAGTGTTGCCCACCGGGGAGCTGTTTTTT. Protein product: CASSQVLPTGELFF.

The chain recombines TRBV5-1 with TRBJ2-7; 9 bases map to TRBD2. The CDR3 is 16 residues long. The germline gives CDR1 SGHRS, CDR2 YFSETQ. V lost 4 bases and J lost 3; bases outside the gene matches: 11. The CDR3 loop is CASSPDVAGAGYEQYF. CDR3 nucleotide sequence: TGCGCCAGCAGCCCCGACGTAGCGGGAGCCGGCTACGAGCAGTACTTC.